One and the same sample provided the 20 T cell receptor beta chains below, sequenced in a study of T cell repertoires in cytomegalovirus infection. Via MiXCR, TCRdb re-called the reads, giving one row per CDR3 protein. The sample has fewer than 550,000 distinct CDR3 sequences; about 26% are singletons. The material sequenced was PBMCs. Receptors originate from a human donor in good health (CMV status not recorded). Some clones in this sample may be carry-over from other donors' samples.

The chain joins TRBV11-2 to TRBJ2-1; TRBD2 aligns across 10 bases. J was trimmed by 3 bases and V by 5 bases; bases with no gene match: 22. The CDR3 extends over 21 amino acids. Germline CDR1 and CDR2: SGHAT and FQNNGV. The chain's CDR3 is CASSQGRQGASGRDRYNEQFF. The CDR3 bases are TGTGCCAGCAGCCAGGGGCGGCAGGGGGCTAGCGGGAGAGACCGCTACAATGAGCAGTTCTTC.

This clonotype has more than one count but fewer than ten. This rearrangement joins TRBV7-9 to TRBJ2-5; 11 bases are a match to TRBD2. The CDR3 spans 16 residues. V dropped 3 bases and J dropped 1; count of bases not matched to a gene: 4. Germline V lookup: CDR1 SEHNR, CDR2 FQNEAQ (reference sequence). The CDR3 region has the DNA TGTGCCAGCAGCTTTCGACTAGCGGGGTTCCAAGAGACCCAGTACTTC. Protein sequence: CASSFRLAGFQETQYF. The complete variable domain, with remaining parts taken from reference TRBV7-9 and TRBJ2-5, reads DTGVSQNPRHKITKRGQNVTFRCDPISEHNRLYWYRQTLGQGPEFLTYFQNEAQLEKSRLLSDRFSAERPKGSFSTLEIQRTEQGDSAMYLCASSFRLAGFQETQYFGPGTRLLVL.

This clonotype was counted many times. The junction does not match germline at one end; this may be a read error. CDR3 region: CASSQDPSDSYTEQFF. The CDR3, as DNA: TGCGCCAGCAGCCAAGATCCTAGCGACTCCTACACTGAGCAGTTCTTC. The V gene is TRBV4-1, the J gene TRBJ2-1, with a possible D match to TRBD2 (6 bases). Looked up from germline, CDR1 is MGHRA and CDR2 is YSYEKL. This CDR3 has 16 residues.

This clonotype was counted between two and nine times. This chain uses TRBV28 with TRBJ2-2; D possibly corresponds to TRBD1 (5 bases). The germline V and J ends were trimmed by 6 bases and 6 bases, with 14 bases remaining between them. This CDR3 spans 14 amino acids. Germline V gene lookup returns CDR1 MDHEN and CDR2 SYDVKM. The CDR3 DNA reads TGTGCCAGCAGGAGCAGGGATACGGCCGGGGAGCTGTTTTTT. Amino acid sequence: CASRSRDTAGELFF.

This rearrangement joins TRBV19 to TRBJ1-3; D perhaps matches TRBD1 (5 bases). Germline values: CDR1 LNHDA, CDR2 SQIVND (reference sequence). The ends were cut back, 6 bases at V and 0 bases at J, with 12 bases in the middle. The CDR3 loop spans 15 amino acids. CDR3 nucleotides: TGTGCCAGTAGCCGGTTCGGGACCTCTGGAAACACCATATATTTT. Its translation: CASSRFGTSGNTIYF.

The CDR3 loop is CSVEEHSGTYEQYF. The CDR3 DNA reads as TGCAGCGTTGAGGAGCACTCGGGGACCTACGAGCAGTACTTC. The genes are TRBV29-1 and TRBJ2-7; D possibly corresponds to TRBD2 (5 bases). This CDR3 has 14 residues. Looked up from germline, CDR1 is SQVTM and CDR2 is ANQGSEA. The germline V and J ends were trimmed by 3 bases and 2 bases, with 14 bases remaining between them.

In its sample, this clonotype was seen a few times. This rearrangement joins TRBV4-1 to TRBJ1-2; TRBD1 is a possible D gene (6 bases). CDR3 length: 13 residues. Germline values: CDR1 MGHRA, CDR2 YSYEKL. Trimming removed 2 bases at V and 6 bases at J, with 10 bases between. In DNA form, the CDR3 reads TGCGCCAGCAGCCAAATACAGGGAAATGGCTACACCTTC. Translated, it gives CASSQIQGNGYTF.

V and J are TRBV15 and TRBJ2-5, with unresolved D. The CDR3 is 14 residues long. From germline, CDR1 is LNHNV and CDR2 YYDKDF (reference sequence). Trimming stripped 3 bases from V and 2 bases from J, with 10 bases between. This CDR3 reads CATSSLGPQETQYF. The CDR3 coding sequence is TGTGCCACCAGCAGTCTGGGTCCGCAAGAGACCCAGTACTTC.

The CDR3 DNA is TGTGCCAGCAGTTCCCGGACTAGCGTGCCGAATGAGCAGTTCTTC. This encodes CASSSRTSVPNEQFF. The chain links TRBV27 to TRBJ2-1, with 9 bases lining up with TRBD2. Trimming at V came to 4 bases and at J to 7 bases, leaving 8 bases not matched to a gene. This CDR3 has 15 residues. Germline assignment: CDR1 MNHEY and CDR2 SMNVEV (reference sequence).

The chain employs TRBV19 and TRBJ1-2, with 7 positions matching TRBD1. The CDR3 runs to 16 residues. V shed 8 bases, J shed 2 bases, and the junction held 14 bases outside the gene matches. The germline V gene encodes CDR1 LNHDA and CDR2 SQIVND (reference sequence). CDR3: CASAPRDRRPNYGYTF. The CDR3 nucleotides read TGTGCCAGTGCCCCGAGGGACAGAAGGCCGAACTATGGCTACACCTTC.

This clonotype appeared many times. The DNA of the CDR3 is TGTGCCAGCAGCTTAGCGACGGCCCGGATCAATTCACCCCTCCACTTT. Translating it yields CASSLATARINSPLHF. The chain carries TRBV7-2 and TRBJ1-6; D gene unclear. The germline V gene has CDR1 SGHTA and CDR2 FQGNSA. This CDR3 has 16 residues. V was pared by 0 bases and J by 7 bases, with 13 bases between.

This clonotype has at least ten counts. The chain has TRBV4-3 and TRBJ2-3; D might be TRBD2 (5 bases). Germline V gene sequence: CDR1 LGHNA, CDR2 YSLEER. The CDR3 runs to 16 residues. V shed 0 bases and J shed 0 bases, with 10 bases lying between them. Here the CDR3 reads CASSQEVTGSTDTQYF. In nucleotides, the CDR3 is TGCGCCAGCAGCCAAGAGGTGACGGGGAGCACAGATACGCAGTATTTT.

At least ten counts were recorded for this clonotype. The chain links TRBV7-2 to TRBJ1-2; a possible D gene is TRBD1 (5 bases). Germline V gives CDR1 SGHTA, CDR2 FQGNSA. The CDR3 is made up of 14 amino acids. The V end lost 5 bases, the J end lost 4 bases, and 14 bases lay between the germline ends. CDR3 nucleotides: TGTGCCAGCAGCCCCAGGGAGGGCAGCTATGGCTACACCTTC. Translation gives CASSPREGSYGYTF. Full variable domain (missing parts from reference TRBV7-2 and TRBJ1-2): GAGVSQSPSNKVTEKGKDVELRCDPISGHTALYWYRQSLGQGLEFLIYFQGNSAPDKSGLPSDRFSAERTGGSVSTLTIQRTQQEDSAVYLCASSPREGSYGYTFGSGTRLTVV.

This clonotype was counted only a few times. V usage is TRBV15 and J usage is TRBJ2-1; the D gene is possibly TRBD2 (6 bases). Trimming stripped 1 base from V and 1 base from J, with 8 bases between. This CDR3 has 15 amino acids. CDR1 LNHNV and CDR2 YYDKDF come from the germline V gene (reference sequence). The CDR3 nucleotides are TGTGCCACCAGCAGAGTTGCGGGGTCCTACAATGAGCAGTTCTTC. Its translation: CATSRVAGSYNEQFF.

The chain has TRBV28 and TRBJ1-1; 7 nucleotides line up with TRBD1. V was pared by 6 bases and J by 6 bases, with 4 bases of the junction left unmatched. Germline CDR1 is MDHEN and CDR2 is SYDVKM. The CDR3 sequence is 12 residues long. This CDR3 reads CASRPTGAEAFF. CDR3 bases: TGTGCCAGCAGACCTACAGGGGCTGAAGCTTTCTTT. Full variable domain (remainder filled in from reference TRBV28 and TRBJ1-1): DVKVTQSSRYLVKRTGEKVFLECVQDMDHENMFWYRQDPGLGLRLIYFSYDVKMKEKGDIPEGYSVSREKKERFSLILESASTNQTSMYLCASRPTGAEAFFGQGTRLTVV.

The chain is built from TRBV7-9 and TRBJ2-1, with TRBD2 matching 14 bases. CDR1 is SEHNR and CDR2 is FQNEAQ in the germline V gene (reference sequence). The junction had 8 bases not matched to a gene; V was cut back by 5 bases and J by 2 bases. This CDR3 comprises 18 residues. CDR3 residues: CASSPMTSGRGTYNEQFF. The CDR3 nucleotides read TGTGCCAGCAGCCCAATGACTAGCGGGAGGGGTACCTACAATGAGCAGTTCTTC.

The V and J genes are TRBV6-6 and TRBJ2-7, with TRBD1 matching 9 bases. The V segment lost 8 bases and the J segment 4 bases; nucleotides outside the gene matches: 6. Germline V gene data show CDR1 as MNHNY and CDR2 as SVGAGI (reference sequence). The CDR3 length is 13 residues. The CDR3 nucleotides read TGTGCCAGCCGGGACAGGGAAAAATACGAGCAGTACGTC. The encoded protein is CASRDREKYEQYV.

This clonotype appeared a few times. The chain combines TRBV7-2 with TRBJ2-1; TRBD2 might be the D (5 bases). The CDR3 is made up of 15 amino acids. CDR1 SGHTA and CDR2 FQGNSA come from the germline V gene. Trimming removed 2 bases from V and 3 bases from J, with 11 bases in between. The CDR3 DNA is TGTGCCAGCAGCTTATTCTCCGGGAACTACAATGAGCAGTTCTTC. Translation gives CASSLFSGNYNEQFF. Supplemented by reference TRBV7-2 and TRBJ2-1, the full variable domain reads GAGVSQSPSNKVTEKGKDVELRCDPISGHTALYWYRQSLGQGLEFLIYFQGNSAPDKSGLPSDRFSAERTGGSVSTLTIQRTQQEDSAVYLCASSLFSGNYNEQFFGPGTRLTVL.

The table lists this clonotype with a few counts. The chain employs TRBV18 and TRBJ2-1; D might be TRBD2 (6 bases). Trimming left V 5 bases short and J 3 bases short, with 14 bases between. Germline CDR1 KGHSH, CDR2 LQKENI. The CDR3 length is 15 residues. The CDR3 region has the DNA TGTGCCAGCTCATCCTCGGGACTCAACTACAATGAGCAGTTCTTC. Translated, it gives CASSSSGLNYNEQFF. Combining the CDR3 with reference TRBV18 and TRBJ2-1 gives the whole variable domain NAGVMQNPRHLVRRRGQEARLRCSPMKGHSHVYWYRQLPEEGLKFMVYLQKENIIDESGMPKERFSAEFPKEGPSILRIQQVVRGDSAAYFCASSSSGLNYNEQFFGPGTRLTVL.

The CDR3 DNA follows: TGTGCCAGCAGTTTTTCGGGAGGGTCGAACACTGAAGCTTTCTTT. Translated: CASSFSGGSNTEAFF. The V gene is TRBV12-3 or TRBV12-4, the J gene TRBJ1-1; D not resolved. The V end was cut by 3 bases, the J end by 1 base, with 12 bases between. The CDR3 runs 15 residues.